This is a list of T cell receptor beta chains from one sample in a study of cytomegalovirus exposure and HLA in healthy donors. The assay was immunoSEQ multiplex PCR, and TCRdb's table has in-frame clones only and misses some. The sample lists under 200,000 clones, roughly 80% occurring once. The sample comprised PBMCs. The receptors here all came from a male donor in good health and CMV-seropositive. The CDR3 runs from the conserved cysteine through the conserved F or W. D genes are given only for firm matches. Only some rows state a clone size, as once, few, many or a class for expanded clones.

d_call cdr3_length clone_size j_call v_call cdr3_aa cdr3_nt
NA 15 few TRBJ1-4 TRBV27 CASGPIHETREKLFF TGTGCCAGCGGCCCCATTCACGAGACTAGGGAAAAACTGTTTTTT
NA 13 NA TRBJ2-3 TRBV10-1 CASSERRADTQYF TGCGCCAGCAGTGAGCGCAGGGCAGATACGCAGTATTTT
NA 15 NA TRBJ2-3 TRBV10-1 CASSETVASTDTQYF TGCGCCAGCAGTGAGACAGTTGCTAGCACAGATACGCAGTATTTT
TRBD1 18 few TRBJ1-5 TRBV7-6 CASSPSPSYRGRDQPQHF TGTGCCAGCAGCCCCTCCCCCTCTTACAGGGGGCGCGATCAGCCCCAGCATTTT
TRBD2 14 NA TRBJ2-3 TRBV15 CATNERGSTDTQYF TGTGCCACCAATGAGCGGGGGAGCACAGATACGCAGTATTTT
TRBD1 15 NA TRBJ2-5 TRBV9 CASTEGQGREETQYF TGTGCCAGCACCGAAGGACAGGGGAGAGAGGAGACCCAGTACTTC
NA 14 NA TRBJ2-2 TRBV2 CASSPGVAVRELFF TGTGCCAGCAGTCCGGGGGTTGCGGTCCGGGAGCTGTTTTTT
NA 13 NA TRBJ1-2 TRBV19 CASSIKLLYGYTF TGTGCCAGTAGTATTAAACTGCTCTATGGCTACACCTTC
TRBD1 16 NA TRBJ2-6 TRBV18 CASSSQGAAGANVLTF TGTGCCAGCTCATCACAGGGGGCGGCTGGGGCCAACGTCCTGACTTTC
TRBD2 15 NA TRBJ2-1 TRBV19 CASSGRTSGFNEQFF TGTGCCAGTAGCGGACGGACTAGCGGCTTCAATGAGCAGTTCTTC
NA 15 NA TRBJ2-2 TRBV7-9 CASILVGGPTGELFF TGTGCCAGCATCCTAGTGGGGGGGCCCACCGGGGAGCTGTTTTTT
NA 11 NA TRBJ2-3 TRBV18 CASSPEDTQYF TGTGCCAGCTCACCTGAGGATACGCAGTATTTT
TRBD1 14 once TRBJ1-3 TRBV30 CAWSDRVTGNTIYF TGTGCCTGGAGCGACAGGGTCACTGGAAACACCATATATTTT
NA 14 once TRBJ1-2 TRBV28 CASSPVGEGYGYTF TGTGCCAGCAGCCCTGTGGGGGAGGGATATGGCTACACCTTC
TRBD2 15 NA TRBJ2-7 TRBV5-1 CASRPSGGGSYEQYF TGCGCCAGCAGGCCGTCGGGGGGGGGCTCCTACGAGCAGTACTTC
NA 14 NA TRBJ1-1 TRBV5-1 CASSQDSINTEAFF TGCGCCAGCAGCCAGGACAGTATCAACACTGAAGCTTTCTTT
TRBD1 16 NA TRBJ2-6 TRBV19 CASCDRGGSGANVLTF TGTGCCAGCTGCGACAGGGGAGGTTCCGGGGCCAACGTCCTGACTTTC
NA 14 NA TRBJ2-5 TRBV11-2 CASSTHRVQETQYF TGTGCCAGCAGCACTCACAGGGTCCAAGAGACCCAGTACTTC
NA 16 NA TRBJ2-7 TRBV11-2 CASTPDGGRAVREQYF TGTGCCAGCACCCCAGATGGGGGGAGAGCGGTTCGGGAGCAGTACTTC
TRBD1 15 NA TRBJ2-5 TRBV7-2 CASSTRTGGAETQYF TGTGCCAGCAGCACGAGGACAGGGGGCGCGGAGACCCAGTACTTC
TRBD1 15 few TRBJ2-7 TRBV28 CASSFPDRGFYEQYF TGTGCCAGCAGTTTTCCCGACAGGGGTTTTTACGAGCAGTACTTC
NA 15 NA TRBJ1-4 TRBV30 CAWSVQDSVGEKLFF TGTGCCTGGAGTGTACAAGACAGCGTAGGTGAAAAACTGTTTTTT
TRBD1 15 NA TRBJ2-1 TRBV5-1 CASSLPGGSYNEQFF TGCGCCAGCAGCTTGCCAGGGGGCTCCTACAATGAGCAGTTCTTC
NA 12 NA TRBJ1-2 TRBV9 CASSDRVEGYTF TGTGCCAGCAGCGACAGGGTGGAGGGCTACACCTTC
NA 15 once TRBJ1-4 TRBV18 CASSPAFATNEKLFF TGTGCCAGCTCACCAGCGTTTGCAACTAATGAAAAACTGTTTTTT
TRBD1 14 NA TRBJ2-7 TRBV6-6 CASRRQGGSEEQYF TGTGCCAGCAGACGACAGGGGGGCTCAGAAGAGCAGTACTTC
NA 14 NA TRBJ1-6 TRBV7-9 CASSLGQTNSPLHF TGTGCCAGCAGCTTAGGACAGACTAATTCACCCCTCCACTTT
TRBD1 17 few TRBJ2-3 TRBV28 CASSVHRTGDTTDTQYF TGTGCCAGCAGCGTACATCGGACAGGGGATACCACAGATACGCAGTATTTT
NA 13 NA TRBJ1-5 TRBV7-9 CASSETGNQPQHF TGTGCCAGCAGCGAAACAGGGAATCAGCCCCAGCATTTT
TRBD1 17 NA TRBJ1-1 TRBV4-1 CASSLTIPGQKNTEAFF TGCGCCAGCAGCCTCACCATCCCGGGACAGAAGAACACTGAAGCTTTCTTT
NA 11 NA TRBJ1-1 TRBV11-2 CASSMTAEAFF TGTGCCAGCTCGATGACAGCCGAAGCTTTCTTT
TRBD2 15 NA TRBJ2-1 TRBV27 CASSSGLAGYNEQFF TGTGCCAGCAGTTCGGGACTAGCGGGGTACAATGAGCAGTTCTTC
NA 14 NA TRBJ1-5 TRBV6-5 CASSLQGVGQPQHF TGTGCCAGCAGCTTACAGGGTGTTGGCCAGCCCCAGCATTTT
NA 14 NA TRBJ1-1 TRBV30 CAWSARQPNTEAFF TGTGCCTGGAGTGCTAGGCAGCCCAACACTGAAGCTTTCTTT
TRBD1 13 NA TRBJ2-7 TRBV30 CAWTSTGGYEQYF TGTGCCTGGACTTCGACAGGGGGCTACGAGCAGTACTTC
TRBD1 15 NA TRBJ2-1 TRBV2 CASSELDRGYNEQFF TGTGCCAGCAGTGAACTGGACAGGGGATACAATGAGCAGTTCTTC
NA 15 NA TRBJ2-7 TRBV4-1 CASSQGRSGWGEQYF TGCGCCAGCAGCCAAGGTAGAAGCGGCTGGGGCGAGCAGTACTTC
NA 18 few TRBJ2-3 TRBV2 CASSEPRQSGKSTDTQYF TGTGCCAGCAGTGAACCTAGGCAGTCCGGTAAAAGCACAGATACGCAGTATTTT
NA 14 NA TRBJ1-2 TRBV18 CASSPKGGSYGYTF TGTGCCAGCTCACCAAAGGGAGGGTCGTATGGCTACACCTTC
TRBD1 15 NA TRBJ2-5 TRBV5-1 CASSGGTGGEETQYF TGCGCCAGCAGCGGAGGGACAGGGGGCGAAGAGACCCAGTACTTC
NA 13 NA TRBJ2-3 TRBV2 CASSASTTDTQYF TGTGCCAGCAGTGCCTCTACCACAGATACGCAGTATTTT